The 24 T cell receptor beta chains presented below share a single source sample, sequenced in a study of PD-L1 blockade in urothelial cancer. The repertoire was sequenced with immunoSEQ multiplex PCR; TCRdb's copy has only in-frame clones and lacks some. The sample gives about 82,000 clones, 90% to 95% of which show up once; roughly 9.4% is in the top ten. Here the sequenced sample was PBMCs, taken around atezolizumab (anti-PD-L1) treatment. The receptors originated from a man between 60 and 75 years old with urothelial cancer.

The rearrangement links TRBV5-4 to TRBJ1-5; weak D call: TRBD1 (6 bases). This CDR3 contains 13 residues. Trimming stripped 5 bases from V and 6 bases from J, with 12 bases between. Germline values: CDR1 SGHNT, CDR2 YYREEE (reference sequence). This CDR3 reads CASSRGGGQPQHF. The CDR3 nucleotides read TGTGCCAGCAGTAGAGGGGGGGGTCAGCCCCAGCATTTT. The full variable domain, completed using reference TRBV5-4 and TRBJ1-5, is ETGVTQSPTHLIKTRGQQVTLRCSSQSGHNTVSWYQQALGQGPQFIFQYYREEENGRGNFPPRFSGLQFPNYSSELNVNALELDDSALYLCASSRGGGQPQHFGDGTRLSIL.

The chain has TRBV5-1 and TRBJ2-3, with 7 bases fitting TRBD2. The length of the CDR3 is 15 residues. Germline CDR1 is SGHRS and CDR2 is YFSETQ. The trim removed 9 bases at V and 2 bases at J, leaving 12 bases unmatched. As DNA, the CDR3 is TGCGCCACTACCTGGGGGGGGACCAACACAGATACGCAGTATTTT. It specifies CATTWGGTNTDTQYF.

The gene calls are TRBV5-6 and TRBJ2-1, with 9 bases matching TRBD2. Germline CDR1 and CDR2: SGHDT and YYEEEE. This CDR3 is 13 amino acids long. Trimming cost V 4 bases and J 7 bases; bases outside gene matches: 3. This CDR3 reads CASSPLAGNEQFF. DNA for the CDR3: TGTGCCAGCAGCCCTCTAGCGGGGAATGAGCAGTTCTTC.

The chain has TRBV19 and TRBJ1-1, with 7 bases aligning to TRBD1. This CDR3 is 16 amino acids long. Germline-derived CDR1 and CDR2 are LNHDA and SQIVND (reference sequence). The V and J ends lost 1 base and 3 bases, in that order; junction bases with no gene match: 8. The CDR3 coding sequence is TGTGCCAGTAGTATAGGGTATGACAGGGACGACACTGAAGCTTTCTTT. It is translated as CASSIGYDRDDTEAFF.

The chain recombines TRBV28 with TRBJ1-3; 7 bases fit TRBD1. Germline V gene lookup returns CDR1 MDHEN and CDR2 SYDVKM. The CDR3 extends over 15 amino acids. Trimming at V came to 8 bases and at J to 0 bases, leaving 7 bases not matched to a gene. The CDR3 region has the DNA TGTGCCAGCCTCCCGACAGGGCCCTCTGGAAACACCATATATTTT. Translating it yields CASLPTGPSGNTIYF.

This clone was detected only once. This chain joins TRBV27 and TRBJ2-7, with TRBD2 matching 7 bases. With 0 bases clipped from V and 6 bases from J, the junction kept 2 bases outside the gene matches. In germline, CDR1 is MNHEY, CDR2 SMNVEV (reference sequence). This CDR3 is built from 13 residues. CDR3: CASSLSGGREQYF. CDR3 DNA sequence: TGTGCCAGCAGTTTATCGGGAGGGCGCGAGCAGTACTTC.

The chain links TRBV2 to TRBJ2-1; 7 bases line up with TRBD2. Germline CDR1 is SNHLY and CDR2 is FYNNEI. The ends lost 7 bases at V and 4 bases at J; junction bases unmatched: 10. The CDR3 spans 15 residues. The CDR3 region is CASTPGGGIYNEQFF. The CDR3 nucleotides are TGTGCCAGCACCCCCGGCGGGGGTATTTACAATGAGCAGTTCTTC. Looking up the rest from reference TRBV2 and TRBJ2-1 gives the full variable domain: EPEVTQTPSHQVTQMGQEVILRCVPISNHLYFYWYRQILGQKVEFLVSFYNNEISEKSEIFDDQFSVERPDGSNFTLKIRSTKLEDSAMYFCASTPGGGIYNEQFFGPGTRLTVL.

The chain couples TRBV9 to TRBJ2-5; a possible D gene is TRBD2 (5 bases). CDR3 length equals 12 residues. The ends were cut back, 1 base at V and 6 bases at J, with 7 bases in the middle. Germline CDR1 is SGDLS and CDR2 is YYNGEE. CDR3 coding DNA: TGTGCCAGCAGCGTATCGGGGAAGACCCAGTACTTC. Translation: CASSVSGKTQYF.

The V and J genes are TRBV9 and TRBJ2-1; 9 bases line up with TRBD2. Germline CDR1 SGDLS, CDR2 YYNGEE. Unmatched junction bases numbered 5, after V lost 0 bases and J lost 7 bases. This CDR3 comprises 15 residues. Here the CDR3 reads CASSVEGLAENEQFF. The CDR3 DNA follows: TGTGCCAGCAGCGTAGAGGGACTAGCTGAGAATGAGCAGTTCTTC.

The chain is built from TRBV4-3 and TRBJ2-3; 7 bases line up with TRBD1. J was trimmed by 2 bases and V by 4 bases; bases with no gene match: 6. Germline V gene data show CDR1 as LGHNA and CDR2 as YSLEER. The CDR3 spans 15 residues. The DNA for the CDR3 is TGCGCCAGCAGCCGAAGGGACAGTCCCACAGATACGCAGTATTTT. Protein product: CASSRRDSPTDTQYF.

This clone was picked up one time. The gene calls are TRBV10-3 and TRBJ2-1; 10 bases are a match to TRBD2. The V segment lost 3 bases and the J segment 7 bases; nucleotides outside the gene matches: 15. CDR1 ENHRY and CDR2 SYGVKD come from the germline V gene. The CDR3 is made up of 18 amino acids. The DNA for the CDR3 is TGTGCCATCAGTGATGGGTCTAGCGGGGGCATTCTGGCAAATGAGCAGTTCTTC. This sequence encodes CAISDGSSGGILANEQFF.

This sequence joins TRBV7-9 and TRBJ1-4, with 7 bases identical to TRBD1. The CDR3 spans 14 residues. V was clipped by 2 bases and J by 8 bases; unmatched bases: 5. CDR1 is SEHNR and CDR2 is FQNEAQ in the germline V gene (reference sequence). The CDR3 DNA follows: TGTGCCAGCAGCTTAAAAGGCAGGGGGGAAAAACTGTTTTTT. It translates to CASSLKGRGEKLFF.

The chain combines TRBV5-1 with TRBJ2-7; 7 positions match TRBD2. Germline loops: CDR1 SGHRS, CDR2 YFSETQ. The length of the CDR3 is 14 residues. The V and J ends lost 5 bases and 4 bases, in that order; junction bases with no gene match: 9. CDR3 in amino acids: CASSRGDYPYEQYF. The CDR3 nucleotides are TGCGCCAGCAGTCGGGGGGACTACCCGTACGAGCAGTACTTC.

V gene TRBV4-1 combines with J gene TRBJ1-1, with D perhaps matching TRBD1 (5 bases). Between the trimmed V and J ends, which lost 3 bases and 8 bases, there was a span of 10 bases. The CDR3 runs 12 residues. Germline V gene sequence: CDR1 MGHRA, CDR2 YSYEKL. The CDR3 nucleotides are TGCGCCAGCAGCCAGACGGGGGAAGAAGCTTTCTTT. Encoded protein: CASSQTGEEAFF.

The genes are TRBV15 and TRBJ2-3; tentatively, D is TRBD1 (6 bases). V was cut by 8 bases and J by 5 bases, with 14 bases left in between. This CDR3 is built from 13 residues. Germline lookup yields CDR1 LNHNV and CDR2 YYDKDF (reference sequence). CDR3 residues: CATASGVQDTQYF. The DNA of the CDR3 is TGTGCCACCGCCTCAGGGGTTCAAGATACGCAGTATTTT.

The chain recombines TRBV15 with TRBJ2-5; D is perhaps TRBD1 (6 bases). V lost 1 base to trimming and J lost 2 bases, with 17 bases between them. The CDR3 covers 17 residues. CDR1 is LNHNV, CDR2 YYDKDF, per germline (reference sequence). The chain's CDR3 is CATSRGVPAQGQETQYF. The CDR3 nucleotides read TGTGCCACCAGCAGAGGGGTTCCGGCACAGGGACAAGAGACCCAGTACTTC.

The gene calls are TRBV6-6 and TRBJ1-1; 8 bases are shared with TRBD1. The CDR3 is made up of 14 amino acids. Germline trimming cut 4 bases from V and 3 bases from J; bases unmatched to any gene: 4. Germline loops: CDR1 MNHNY, CDR2 SVGAGI (reference sequence). This CDR3 reads CASSSQTGDTEAFF. The CDR3 DNA reads TGTGCCAGCAGTTCCCAGACAGGGGACACTGAAGCTTTCTTT.

The J gene is TRBJ2-1, the V gene TRBV5-1; TRBD2 matches at 8 bases. There are 15 residues in the CDR3. From germline, CDR1 is SGHRS and CDR2 YFSETQ. The trim removed 0 bases at V and 6 bases at J, leaving 5 bases unmatched. The CDR3 spells CASSLAGTSLNEQFF. The CDR3 DNA sequence: TGCGCCAGCAGCTTGGCCGGGACTAGTCTCAATGAGCAGTTCTTC. Using reference TRBV5-1 and TRBJ2-1 for the parts outside the CDR3, the full variable domain is KAGVTQTPRYLIKTRGQQVTLSCSPISGHRSVSWYQQTPGQGLQFLFEYFSETQRNKGNFPGRFSGRQFSNSRSEMNVSTLELGDSALYLCASSLAGTSLNEQFFGPGTRLTVL.

This chain uses TRBV15 with TRBJ1-2; 9 nucleotides agree with TRBD1. The germline V gene has CDR1 LNHNV and CDR2 YYDKDF (reference sequence). The V segment lost 3 bases and the J segment 2 bases; nucleotides outside the gene matches: 7. The CDR3 is 16 residues long. The CDR3 here is CATSSDDRGFNYGYTF. DNA of the CDR3: TGTGCCACCAGCAGTGATGACAGGGGGTTCAACTATGGCTACACCTTC. Full variable domain (rest looked up from reference TRBV15 and TRBJ1-2): DAMVIQNPRYQVTQFGKPVTLSCSQTLNHNVMYWYQQKSSQAPKLLFHYYDKDFNNEADTPDNFQSRRPNTSFCFLDIRSPGLGDTAMYLCATSSDDRGFNYGYTFGSGTRLTVV.

The rearrangement joins TRBV23-1 to TRBJ2-3; the D is unclear. TRBV23-1 is known as an ORF, though its function is uncertain. V was pared by 4 bases and J by 0 bases, with 14 bases between. The CDR3 has 16 amino acids. CDR3 nucleotide sequence: TGCGCCAGCAGTCCGGCTGGGCAGCCAAGCACAGATACGCAGTATTTT. It is translated as CASSPAGQPSTDTQYF.

J is TRBJ1-2 and V is TRBV5-5, with D perhaps matching TRBD1 (5 bases). Germline V gene data show CDR1 as SGHKS and CDR2 as YYEKEE (reference sequence). V lost 1 base and J 4 bases, leaving 14 bases between the germline ends. The length of the CDR3 is 15 residues. The chain's CDR3 is CASSLSLGQGYGYTF. For the CDR3, the DNA is TGTGCCAGCAGCTTGAGTTTGGGTCAGGGCTATGGCTACACCTTC.

The rearrangement uses TRBV19 and TRBJ2-2; 8 bases align to TRBD1. Germline trimming cut 5 bases from V and 5 bases from J; bases unmatched to any gene: 13. CDR1 and CDR2 from the germline V gene are LNHDA and SQIVND (reference sequence). The CDR3 runs 17 residues. Here the CDR3 reads CASSPLLGTGQTGELFF. The CDR3 nucleotides are TGTGCCAGTAGTCCGCTCCTGGGGACAGGCCAGACCGGGGAGCTGTTTTTT.

This CDR3 is CASSLSLWGAEQYF. The CDR3 region has the DNA TGTGCCAGCAGTTTATCTTTGTGGGGAGCCGAGCAGTACTTC. This chain links TRBV28 with TRBJ2-7; TRBD2 is a possible D gene (5 bases). Germline CDR1 reads MDHEN; CDR2 reads SYDVKM. The CDR3 covers 14 residues. The ends were cut back, 1 base at V and 6 bases at J, with 13 bases in the middle.

CDR3 amino acids: CASSSGGNNEQFF. The CDR3 DNA is TGCGCCAGCAGCTCGGGGGGGAACAATGAGCAGTTCTTC. The chain is built from TRBV5-1 and TRBJ2-1; 8 nucleotides align to TRBD2. V dropped 3 bases and J dropped 5; count of bases not matched to a gene: 1. Looked up from germline, CDR1 is SGHRS and CDR2 is YFSETQ. The CDR3 loop spans 13 amino acids.